These T cell receptor beta chains were read from a single sample in a study of vaccination and CD4 T cells after COVID-19. The antigens for these receptors are not known. TCRdb fed the PCR reads into MiXCR, producing one record per CDR3 protein. Here the sample spans around 20,000 distinct CDR3 sequences, roughly 40% being singletons. This sample comprised CD4+ T cells from blood, cultured in vitro, obtained before SARS-CoV-2 vaccination. These receptors were collected from a human donor who received a COVID-19 vaccine. Both conserved end residues are part of each CDR3. Fields, in order: J gene, V gene, D gene, clone size, CDR3 protein, CDR3 DNA. The D gene is left open where the match is weak. Not every row has a clone size; where given, it reads once, few, many or a size class.

j_gene: TRBJ1-2
v_gene: TRBV14
d_gene: NA
abundance: few
CDR3aa: CASSQQPTGLDGYTF
CDR3nt: TGTGCCAGCAGCCAGCAGCCGACGGGTCTGGATGGCTACACCTTC

j_gene: TRBJ1-5
v_gene: TRBV20-1
d_gene: TRBD1
abundance: few
CDR3aa: CSAGRTGVGDQPQHF
CDR3nt: TGCAGTGCGGGACGGACAGGGGTTGGAGATCAGCCCCAGCATTTT

j_gene: TRBJ2-3
v_gene: TRBV20-1
d_gene: NA
abundance: NA
CDR3aa: CSASGDTDTQYF
CDR3nt: TGCAGTGCTAGCGGGGATACAGATACGCAGTATTTT

j_gene: TRBJ1-5
v_gene: TRBV30
d_gene: NA
abundance: few
CDR3aa: CAWSVMGNQPQHF
CDR3nt: TGTGCCTGGAGTGTGATGGGGAATCAGCCCCAGCATTTT

j_gene: TRBJ2-7
v_gene: TRBV11-2
d_gene: NA
abundance: NA
CDR3aa: CASSLQAGEFYEQYF
CDR3nt: TGTGCCAGCAGCCTACAGGCAGGGGAATTCTACGAGCAGTACTTC

j_gene: TRBJ2-5
v_gene: TRBV6-5
d_gene: NA
abundance: few
CDR3aa: CASSYSRTVGTQYF
CDR3nt: TGTGCCAGCAGTTACTCCCGGACAGTTGGGACCCAGTACTTC

j_gene: TRBJ2-2
v_gene: TRBV14
d_gene: NA
abundance: NA
CDR3aa: CASSQVRNTGELFF
CDR3nt: TGTGCCAGCAGCCAAGTCCGGAACACCGGGGAGCTGTTTTTT

j_gene: TRBJ1-2
v_gene: TRBV27
d_gene: NA
abundance: few
CDR3aa: CASSLSRDVGYTF
CDR3nt: TGTGCCAGCAGTTTATCCAGGGACGTGGGCTACACCTTC

j_gene: TRBJ2-5
v_gene: TRBV5-1
d_gene: TRBD1
abundance: once
CDR3aa: CASSSGTGEETQYF
CDR3nt: TGCGCCAGCAGCTCGGGGACAGGGGAAGAGACCCAGTACTTC

j_gene: TRBJ1-2
v_gene: TRBV6-5
d_gene: TRBD1
abundance: NA
CDR3aa: CASSSRTGETSSPSYGYTF
CDR3nt: TGTGCCAGCAGTTCCAGGACAGGGGAAACCTCATCCCCCTCATATGGCTACACCTTC